These 14 T cell receptor beta chains came from one sample sequenced in a study of technical replicates of blood from several donors. Using immunoSEQ multiplex PCR, the repertoire was profiled, and TCRdb retains in-frame clones only, with some absent. The sample includes roughly 76,000 clones, 75% to 95% of them seen just once. The specimen sequenced was T cells isolated from PBMCs. All receptors derive from a human donor in good health. Some clones in this sample may be carry-over from other donors' samples.

This rearrangement joins TRBV19 to TRBJ1-5; 7 positions agree with TRBD1. Germline loops: CDR1 LNHDA, CDR2 SQIVND (reference sequence). The CDR3 spans 14 residues. The J segment lost 7 bases and the V segment lost 5 bases, leaving 8 bases of the junction unmatched. The CDR3 protein is CASSRLQGNQPQHF. In nucleotides, the CDR3 is TGTGCCAGTAGTCGGTTACAGGGGAACCAGCCCCAGCATTTT. Filled out from reference TRBV19 and TRBJ1-5, the complete variable domain reads DGGITQSPKYLFRKEGQNVTLSCEQNLNHDAMYWYRQDPGQGLRLIYYSQIVNDFQKGDIAEGYSVSREKKESFPLTVTSAQKNPTAFYLCASSRLQGNQPQHFGDGTRLSIL.

The V and J genes are TRBV6-5 and TRBJ1-1; D call uncertain. The germline V gene has CDR1 MNHEY and CDR2 SVGAGI. Trimming pared 3 bases from V and 1 base from J, leaving 3 bases between. This CDR3 region has 12 residues. CDR3: CASSYRNTEAFF. Written as DNA, the CDR3 is TGTGCCAGCAGTTATAGGAACACTGAAGCTTTCTTT.

The chain links TRBV27 to TRBJ2-1, with TRBD2 matching over 16 bases. Germline CDR1 is MNHEY and CDR2 is SMNVEV (reference sequence). V dropped 2 bases and J dropped 4; count of bases not matched to a gene: 2. This CDR3 is 17 amino acids long. This CDR3 reads CASSLGGLAGGYNEQFF. CDR3 DNA sequence: TGTGCCAGCAGTTTAGGGGGACTAGCGGGAGGGTACAATGAGCAGTTCTTC.

V and J are TRBV5-8 and TRBJ1-5; 8 bases agree with TRBD1. The germline CDR1 and CDR2 sequences are SGHTS and YDEGEE. V trimming: 4 bases; J trimming: 2 bases; junction bases outside the gene matches: 8. The CDR3 has 16 residues. The CDR3 region has the DNA TGTGCCAGCAGCCTCAGGGGGCCGGGGGGCAATCAGCCCCAGCATTTT. This gives the protein CASSLRGPGGNQPQHF.

This clone was counted between two and nine times. The chain uses TRBV6-6 and TRBJ2-1; 7 bases agree with TRBD2. CDR3 length: 14 residues. The V and J ends lost 7 bases and 3 bases, in that order; junction bases with no gene match: 6. Germline CDR1 reads MNHNY; CDR2 reads SVGAGI (reference sequence). CDR3 DNA: TGTGCCAGCACTCACAGCGGGATCTACAATGAGCAGTTCTTC. Translation: CASTHSGIYNEQFF.

The chain employs TRBV6-5 and TRBJ2-5; D gene ambiguous. With the DNA end fitting TRBJ2-7 better, the J assignment may be wrong. This CDR3 is 12 amino acids long. The germline CDR1 and CDR2 sequences are MNHEY and SVGAGI. As DNA, the CDR3 is TGTGCCAGCAGTTACGACACCTACGAGCAGTACTTC. Its protein is CASSYDTYEQYF.

The chain carries TRBV19 and TRBJ2-5; a possible D gene is TRBD1 (5 bases). The ends were cut back, 0 bases at V and 5 bases at J, with 13 bases in the middle. CDR3 size: 15 residues. Germline CDR1 LNHDA, CDR2 SQIVND (reference sequence). For the CDR3, the DNA is TGTGCCAGTAGTATAGATCCAGGGATAACGGAGACCCAGTACTTC. Translated: CASSIDPGITETQYF.

The chain recombines TRBV9 with TRBJ1-2; unclear D gene. Germline CDR1 reads SGDLS; CDR2 reads YYNGEE. The CDR3 contains 15 residues. Between the trimmed V and J ends, which lost 1 base and 3 bases, there was a span of 13 bases. CDR3: CASSVRGRIDYGYTF. In nucleotides, the CDR3 is TGTGCCAGCAGCGTAAGAGGGCGTATCGACTATGGCTACACCTTC.

This chain joins TRBV5-1 and TRBJ1-1; D is ambiguous. Germline CDR1 and CDR2: SGHRS and YFSETQ. The ends were cut back, 3 bases at V and 5 bases at J, with 11 bases in the middle. The CDR3 sequence is 13 residues long. CDR3: CASSSRTGTEAFF. In DNA, the CDR3 is TGCGCCAGCAGCTCTCGTACGGGGACTGAAGCTTTCTTT. Drawing the rest from reference TRBV5-1 and TRBJ1-1, the complete variable domain is KAGVTQTPRYLIKTRGQQVTLSCSPISGHRSVSWYQQTPGQGLQFLFEYFSETQRNKGNFPGRFSGRQFSNSRSEMNVSTLELGDSALYLCASSSRTGTEAFFGQGTRLTVV.

Comment on this clone: Other DNA sequences in this specimen translate into the identical CDR3. The J gene is TRBJ1-1, the V gene TRBV4-1; D gene unclear. This CDR3 spans 15 amino acids. Looked up from germline, CDR1 is MGHRA and CDR2 is YSYEKL. V was pared by 0 bases and J by 1 base, with 9 bases between. CDR3 bases: TGCGCCAGCAGCCAAGAGCGCGGGCCGAACACTGAAGCTTTCTTT. Protein: CASSQERGPNTEAFF.

The V call is TRBV9, the J call TRBJ2-1, with 8 bases that match TRBD1. The CDR3 totals 17 residues. The V and J ends lost 0 bases and 0 bases, in that order; junction bases with no gene match: 5. Germline V gene data show CDR1 as SGDLS and CDR2 as YYNGEE. CDR3 sequence: CASSVGTGLTSYNEQFF. CDR3 sequence (DNA): TGTGCCAGCAGCGTAGGGACAGGGTTGACCTCCTACAATGAGCAGTTCTTC.

The chain employs TRBV11-2 and TRBJ2-7; 9 nucleotides agree with TRBD2. J lost 4 bases, V lost 5 bases, and 12 bases had no gene match. Germline V CDR1 and CDR2: SGHAT, FQNNGV. The CDR3 sequence is 16 residues long. The chain's CDR3 is CASSPKAGGASYEQYF. DNA of the CDR3: TGTGCCAGCAGCCCAAAAGCGGGGGGCGCGAGTTACGAGCAGTACTTC. The whole variable domain, remainder taken from reference TRBV11-2 and TRBJ2-7, is EAGVAQSPRYKIIEKRQSVAFWCNPISGHATLYWYQQILGQGPKLLIQFQNNGVVDDSQLPKDRFSAERLKGVDSTLKIQPAKLEDSAVYLCASSPKAGGASYEQYFGPGTRLTVT.

This clone was seen a handful of times. V and J are TRBV7-9 and TRBJ1-2; no clear D. This CDR3 contains 14 residues. Deletions cut 1 base from V and 2 bases from J, with 8 bases between. Germline loops: CDR1 SEHNR, CDR2 FQNEAQ (reference sequence). CDR3 in amino acids: CASSLDVENYGYTF. In nucleotides, the CDR3 is TGTGCCAGCAGCTTAGATGTGGAGAACTATGGCTACACCTTC.

The chain is built from TRBV10-3 and TRBJ2-7; no definite D call. The V gene lost 0 bases and the J gene lost 3 bases, with 15 bases spanning the gap. The CDR3 is made up of 16 amino acids. Germline values: CDR1 ENHRY, CDR2 SYGVKD. The CDR3 DNA reads as TGTGCCATCAGTGAGTCCCCGGTCGAGGAATTCTACGAGCAGTACTTC. Residues: CAISESPVEEFYEQYF.